This TCR beta chain was found in a study of cytomegalovirus exposure and HLA in healthy donors. Looked up from germline, CDR1 is SEHNR and CDR2 is FQNEAQ (reference sequence). V was cut by 1 base and J by 4 bases, with 5 bases left in between. The CDR3 loop spans 13 amino acids. This table comes from immunoSEQ multiplex PCR, and its TCRdb copy is limited to in-frame clones, with some not included. The data show some 140,000 clones, with approximately 80% seen just once and roughly 27% held by the top ten. A roughly 130-subject validation cohort, separate from the approximately 720-subject first cohort, supplied the donors.

The clonotype originates from a man aged 25-45 years in good health and CMV-seropositive. This chain joins TRBV7-9 and TRBJ2-1; D gene ambiguous. Sequences were obtained from PBMCs. Here the CDR3 DNA reads TGTGCCAGCAGCTTAGTCGGGTACAATGAGCAGTTCTTC. It encodes CASSLVGYNEQFF.